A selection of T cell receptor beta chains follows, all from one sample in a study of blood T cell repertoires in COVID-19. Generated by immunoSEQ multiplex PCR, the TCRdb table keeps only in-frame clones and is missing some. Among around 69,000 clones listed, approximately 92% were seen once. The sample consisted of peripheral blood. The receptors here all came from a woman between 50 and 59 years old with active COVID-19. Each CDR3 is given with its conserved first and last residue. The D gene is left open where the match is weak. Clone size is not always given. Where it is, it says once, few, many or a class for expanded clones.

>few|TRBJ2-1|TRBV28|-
TGTGCCAGCGAGACTCGACTCTCTCGCAGCTCCTACAATGAGCAGTTCTTC
CASETRLSRSSYNEQFF
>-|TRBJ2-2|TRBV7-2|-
TGTGCCAGCAGCCTAATGACAGGTTCGGACACCGGGGAGCTGTTTTTT
CASSLMTGSDTGELFF
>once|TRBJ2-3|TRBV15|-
TGTGCCACCAGCTCCCTTGGCGGGACCACAGATACGCAGTATTTT
CATSSLGGTTDTQYF
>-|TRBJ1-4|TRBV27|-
TGTGCCAGCAGTTTGCGCAACAGTCCTTTAGGTAATGAAAAACTGTTTTTT
CASSLRNSPLGNEKLFF
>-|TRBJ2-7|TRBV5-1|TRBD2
TGCGCCAGCAGCCCGGAGGGACTAGCGGGAGTTCCGGTCCCCCTGGACGAGCAGTACTTC
CASSPEGLAGVPVPLDEQYF
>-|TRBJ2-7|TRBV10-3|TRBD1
TGTGCCATCAGTGAAACAGGGGGCGCGATCTACGAGCAGTACTTC
CAISETGGAIYEQYF
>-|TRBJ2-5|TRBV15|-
TGTGCCACCAGCAGAGTCCTAGGAGGGGGCGGTGAGACCCAGTACTTC
CATSRVLGGGGETQYF
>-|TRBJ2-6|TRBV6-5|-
TGTGCCAGCGGAGACGGGGTCCTGACTTTC
CASGDGVLTF
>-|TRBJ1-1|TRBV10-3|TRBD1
TGTGCCATCAATGACAGGGGGAACACTGAAGCTTTCTTT
CAINDRGNTEAFF
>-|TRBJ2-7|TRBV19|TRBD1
TGTGCCAGTAGTATCCGGACAGGGGGTTTCTACGAGCAGTACTTC
CASSIRTGGFYEQYF
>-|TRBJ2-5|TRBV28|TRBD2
TGTGCCAGCAGTTTGCAGATTAGCGGGAGAAGGGAGACCCAGTACTTC
CASSLQISGRRETQYF
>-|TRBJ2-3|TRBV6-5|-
TGTGCCAGCCGCGCGGGCGGAACAGATACGCAGTATTTT
CASRAGGTDTQYF
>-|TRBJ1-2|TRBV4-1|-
TGCGCCAGCAGCCAAGTCCCCCAAGGGGCCAGAACCTATGGCTACACCTTC
CASSQVPQGARTYGYTF
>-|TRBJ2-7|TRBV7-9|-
TGTGCCAGCAGCCCCGGACAAGGAACCTACGAGCAGTACTTC
CASSPGQGTYEQYF
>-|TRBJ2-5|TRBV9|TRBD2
TGTGCCAGCAGCGTAGGAGGGCCGCGGGGGGAGACCCAGTACTTC
CASSVGGPRGETQYF
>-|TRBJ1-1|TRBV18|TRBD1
TGTGCCAGCTCACTCGGGACAGGGACGGACACTGAAGCTTTCTTT
CASSLGTGTDTEAFF
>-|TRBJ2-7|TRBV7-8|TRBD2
TGTGCCAGCAGCTTAGATCCGGGACTAGCGGTCCTGCAGTACTTC
CASSLDPGLAVLQYF
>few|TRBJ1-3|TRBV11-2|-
TGTGCCAGCAGCTCCAACTCCAACTCTGGAAACACCATATATTTT
CASSSNSNSGNTIYF
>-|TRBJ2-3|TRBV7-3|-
TGTGCCAGCAGCTTAATCCCAGGGGCAGATACGCAGTATTTT
CASSLIPGADTQYF
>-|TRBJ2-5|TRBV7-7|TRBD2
TGTGCCAGCAGCAGTCTCCCGGGACTAGCGGGAGCCGGAGAGACCCAGTACTTC
CASSSLPGLAGAGETQYF
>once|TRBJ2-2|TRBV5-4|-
TGTGCCAGCAGCTTGGCCGCGATGAACACCGGGGAGCTGTTTTTT
CASSLAAMNTGELFF
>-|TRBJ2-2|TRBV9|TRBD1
TGTGCCAGCAGCGGGACAGGGCTGAACACCGGGGAGCTGTTTTTT
CASSGTGLNTGELFF
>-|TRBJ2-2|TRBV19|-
TGTGCCAGTAGTATTCAGGTGGGCACCGGGGAGCTGTTTTTT
CASSIQVGTGELFF
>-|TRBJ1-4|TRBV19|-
TGTGCCACAACGACAAGCAGGGCTAATGAAAAACTGTTTTTT
CATTTSRANEKLFF
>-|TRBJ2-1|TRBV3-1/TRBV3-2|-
TGTGCCAGCAGCTCCCCGGGTCGAAACAATGAGCAGTTCTTC
CASSSPGRNNEQFF
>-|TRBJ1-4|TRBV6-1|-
TGTGCCAGCAGTGACCTCCGGGGAGTCGGTAAAAAACTGTTTTTT
CASSDLRGVGKKLFF
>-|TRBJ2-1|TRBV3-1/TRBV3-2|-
TGTGCCAGCAGCCAAGATTTAGTAGCTGGTGAGCAGTTCTTC
CASSQDLVAGEQFF
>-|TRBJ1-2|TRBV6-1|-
TGTGCCAGCAGTGAAGCGGGCCAGGTGGCCTACACCTTC
CASSEAGQVAYTF
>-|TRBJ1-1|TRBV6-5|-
TGTGCCAGCAAAAGGGGTGCCGACCAGGTTGAAGCTTTCTTT
CASKRGADQVEAFF
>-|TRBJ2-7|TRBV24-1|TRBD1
TGTGCCACCAGTGATGGGCCGGGACAGGGGGCCCACGAGCAGTACTTC
CATSDGPGQGAHEQYF
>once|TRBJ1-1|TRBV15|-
TGTGCCACCAGCAGAGATGCGGTTCCCTCCAACACTGAAGCTTTCTTT
CATSRDAVPSNTEAFF
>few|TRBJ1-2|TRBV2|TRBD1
TGTGCCAGCAGGGGGACAGGGGGCGGCTACACCTTC
CASRGTGGGYTF
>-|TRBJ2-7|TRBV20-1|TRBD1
TGCAGTGCTAGTTCCACCGACAGGGGGCTTCTCTACGAGCAGTACTTC
CSASSTDRGLLYEQYF
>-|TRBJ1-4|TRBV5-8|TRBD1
TGTGCCAGCAGCCTCGGACAGGGGGGTGGATTCGTTGAAAAACTGTTTTTT
CASSLGQGGGFVEKLFF
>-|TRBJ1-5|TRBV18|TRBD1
TGTGCCAGCTCACCATCGGACAGGGATAGCAATCAGCCCCAGCATTTT
CASSPSDRDSNQPQHF
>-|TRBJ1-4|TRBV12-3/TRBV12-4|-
TGTGCCAGCAGTCCGGGGGGTTATGAAAAACTGTTTTTT
CASSPGGYEKLFF
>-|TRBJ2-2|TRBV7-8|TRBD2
TGTGCCAGCAGCTTTAGCGGGGCGAACACCGGGGAGCTGTTTTTT
CASSFSGANTGELFF
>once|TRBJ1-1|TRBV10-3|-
TGTGCCGCGGGCGCCTTACTCACTGAAGCTTTCTTT
CAAGALLTEAFF
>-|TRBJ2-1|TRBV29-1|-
TGCAGCCATCTAGCGACCTCCTACAATGAGCAGTTCTTC
CSHLATSYNEQFF
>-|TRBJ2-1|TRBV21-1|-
TGTGCCAGCAGACGTCAGCGGGAGGGCCCCTACAATGAGCAGTTCTTC
CASRRQREGPYNEQFF
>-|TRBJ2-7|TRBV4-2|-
TGTGCCAGCAGCCAAGATCCGGGAAACTCCTACGAGCAGTACTTC
CASSQDPGNSYEQYF
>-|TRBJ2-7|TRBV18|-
TGTGCCAGCTCACCAGACGTCTCAGGAGAGCAGTACTTC
CASSPDVSGEQYF
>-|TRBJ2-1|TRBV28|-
TGTGCCAGCAGGGGCCTGGGGGCGGGAGCGGATGAGCAGTTCTTC
CASRGLGAGADEQFF
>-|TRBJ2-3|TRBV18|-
TGTGCCAGCTCACCACCGCTTAGAGATACGCAGTATTTT
CASSPPLRDTQYF
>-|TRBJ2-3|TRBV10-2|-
TGCGCCAGCAGTGCGGAGGACTACCGGGTAGATACGCAGTATTTT
CASSAEDYRVDTQYF
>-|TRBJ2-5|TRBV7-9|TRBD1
TGTGCCAGCAGCCCTAGGGACAGCCACCAAGAGACCCAGTACTTC
CASSPRDSHQETQYF
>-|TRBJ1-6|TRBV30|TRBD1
TGTGCCTGGAGTGAGGGACAGTCAAATTCACCCCTCCACTTT
CAWSEGQSNSPLHF
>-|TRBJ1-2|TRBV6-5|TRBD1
TGTGCCAGCAGGCAGGGGGACTATGGCTACACCTTC
CASRQGDYGYTF
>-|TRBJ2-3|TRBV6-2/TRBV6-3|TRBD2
TGTGCCAGCAGTGTACGGACTAGCGGGCCTACCACAGATACGCAGTATTTT
CASSVRTSGPTTDTQYF
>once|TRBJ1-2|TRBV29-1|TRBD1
TGCAGCGTTGAAGACAGTCGGGGACAGGGAAACTATGGCTACACCTTC
CSVEDSRGQGNYGYTF
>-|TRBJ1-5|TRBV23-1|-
TGCGCCAGCAGTCAAGAAAAGACAGGTCGGCGGCAGCCCCAGCATTTT
CASSQEKTGRRQPQHF
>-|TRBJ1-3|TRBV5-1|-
TGCGCCAGCAGCTTGGGACCTTCGGGGGGAAGGGAAAACACCATATATTTT
CASSLGPSGGRENTIYF
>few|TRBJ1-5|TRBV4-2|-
TGTGCCAGCAGCCAAGCGGTGGGTTCGGGGCAGCCCCAGCATTTT
CASSQAVGSGQPQHF
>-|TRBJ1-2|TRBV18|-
TGTGCCAGCTCATCAATAGGGGACTATGGCTACACCTTC
CASSSIGDYGYTF
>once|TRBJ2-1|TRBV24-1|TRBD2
TGTGCCACCAGTGATCCAGGGACTAGCGGGATCAATGAGCAGTTCTTC
CATSDPGTSGINEQFF
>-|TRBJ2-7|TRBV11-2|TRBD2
TGTGCCAGCAGCTTAGTTCCGGGAGGGCCCCACGAGCAGTACTTC
CASSLVPGGPHEQYF
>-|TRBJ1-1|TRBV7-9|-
TGTGCCAGCAGCCCTATGTCACCCAACACTGAAGCTTTCTTT
CASSPMSPNTEAFF
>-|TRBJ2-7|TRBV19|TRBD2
TGTGCCAGTAGGGGACTAGCGGGGGCAGGGGAGCAGTACTTC
CASRGLAGAGEQYF